Listed here are 24 T cell receptor beta chains from one sample, sequenced in a study of T cells in women clearing cervical HPV infection. Repertoires were generated with immunoSEQ multiplex PCR, while TCRdb's copy carries only in-frame clones and drops some. The sample data list more than 30,000 clones. The material sequenced was blood buffy coat. The source is a woman aged 18 to 69 with a cervical HPV16 infection that either progressed to CIN3+ or cleared (not recorded which).

On this clone: Read sequence stops 3 residues before the CDR3 end, and the germline J gene provides the missing end. The rearrangement uses TRBV30 and TRBJ1-1; 8 nucleotides align to TRBD1. The germline CDR1 and CDR2 sequences are GTSNPN and SVGIG (reference sequence). CDR3 length: 13 amino acids. The V segment lost 4 bases and the J segment 6 bases; nucleotides outside the gene matches: 7. CDR3 protein: CAWIRGLRAEAFF. CDR3 DNA (partial): TGTGCCTGGATCAGGGGGCTACGCGCTGAA.

In regard to this clone: The read finishes 3 residues shy of the CDR3 end, and the germline J gene is used to complete it. The chain has TRBV6-2 or TRBV6-3 and TRBJ2-3; perhaps TRBD2 as D (6 bases). The CDR3 has 17 amino acids. Looked up from germline, CDR1 is MNHEY and CDR2 is SVGEGT. V lost 5 bases, J lost 2 bases, and 20 bases lay in between. This CDR3 reads CASSPRSGGVYTDTQYF. The DNA read from the CDR3 is TGTGCCAGCAGTCCCCGTTCAGGCGGGGTGTACACAGATACG.

Concerning this clone: The read gets to within 3 residues of the CDR3 end, and the germline J gene fills in the rest. The chain is built from TRBV20-1 and TRBJ2-1; 11 bases are a match to TRBD2. Germline loops: CDR1 DFQATT, CDR2 SNEGSKA (reference sequence). V was pared by 5 bases and J by 4 bases, with 7 bases of the junction left unmatched. CDR3 length: 15 residues. The CDR3 is CSADPGTSGYNEQFF. CDR3 DNA (partial): TGCAGTGCTGATCCCGGGACTAGCGGTTACAATGAG.

Notes on this clone: The read ends 3 residues early relative to the CDR3; the germline J gene fills the gap. This chain connects TRBV14 to TRBJ1-6; D remains ambiguous. The CDR3 is made up of 16 amino acids. CDR1 is SGHDN, CDR2 FVKESK, per germline. V was trimmed by 0 bases and J by 3 bases, leaving 9 bases between them. CDR3 protein: CASSQDAELYNSPLHF. The sequenced part of the CDR3 DNA is TGTGCCAGCAGCCAAGATGCTGAGCTCTATAATTCACCC.

Of note for this clone: Read sequence stops 3 residues before the CDR3 end, and the germline J gene provides the missing end. This rearrangement joins TRBV27 to TRBJ2-5, with TRBD1 matching over 7 bases. The CDR3 covers 14 residues. The V gene's germline CDR1 is MNHEY and CDR2 SMNVEV (reference sequence). V shed 6 bases and J 5 bases; nucleotides not matched to a gene: 9. CDR3 loop: CASSMGTAAETQYF. The sequenced CDR3 bases are TGTGCCAGCAGCATGGGGACAGCGGCTGAGACC.

The sequenced part of the CDR3 DNA is TGTGCCAGCAGCTTAAGGCGCGGCTATGGC. The encoded protein is CASSLRRGYG. The whole CDR3 sequence reads CASSLRRGYGYTF. The chain carries TRBV7-9 and TRBJ1-2; D unclear. The observed sequence ends 3 residues before the CDR3 terminus, with the missing tail filled in from the germline J gene. With 2 bases removed from V and 4 bases from J, the gap between germline ends came to 8 bases. This CDR3 has 13 residues. Germline values: CDR1 SEHNR, CDR2 FQNEAQ (reference sequence).

Comment on this clone: The CDR3 is cut off 3 residues early in the read; its end comes from the germline J gene. The V and J genes are TRBV5-1 and TRBJ2-3; D may be TRBD2 (6 bases). CDR1 SGHRS and CDR2 YFSETQ come from the germline V gene. The CDR3 runs to 16 residues. Deletions cut 1 base from V and 0 bases from J, with 12 bases between. The DNA read from the CDR3 is TGCGCCAGCAGCTTGTCATCCGGGACTAGCACAGATACG. Encoded protein: CASSLSSGTSTDT. The entire CDR3 is CASSLSSGTSTDTQYF.

Points on this clone: The read ends 3 residues before the CDR3 terminus; that terminus is restored from the germline J gene. The V call is TRBV7-3, the J call TRBJ2-1; 11 bases fit TRBD2. Germline V lookup: CDR1 SGHTA, CDR2 FQGTGA. The junction had 6 bases not matched to a gene; V was cut back by 4 bases and J by 4 bases. The CDR3 is 16 amino acids. The CDR3 bases that were read are TGTGCCAGCAGCTCCCAAACTAGCGGGAGTTACAATGAG. Its translation is CASSSQTSGSYNE. The complete CDR3 reads CASSSQTSGSYNEQFF.

Comment on this clone: The observed sequence ends 3 residues before the CDR3 terminus, with the missing tail filled in from the germline J gene. V gene TRBV28 combines with J gene TRBJ1-1; 8 bases line up with TRBD1. J was trimmed by 0 bases and V by 6 bases; bases with no gene match: 6. The CDR3 length is 15 residues. Germline V gene data show CDR1 as MDHEN and CDR2 as SYDVKM. This chain's CDR3 is CASRPFRGLNTEAFF. The sequenced part of the CDR3 DNA is TGTGCCAGCAGACCTTTCAGGGGGCTGAACACTGAA.

For this clone: Read coverage stops 3 residues before the CDR3 terminus; the germline J gene supplies the remainder. The chain has TRBV6-2 or TRBV6-3 and TRBJ1-1, with a weak D call TRBD1 (5 bases). CDR3 length: 14 residues. The V end was cut by 11 bases, the J end by 5 bases, with 21 bases between. Germline V lookup: CDR1 MNHEY, CDR2 SVGEGT. The CDR3 bases that were read are TGTGCCGGATCAGCCCAGGGAGTTGGAACTGAA. This codes for CAGSAQGVGTE. In full, the CDR3 reads CAGSAQGVGTEAFF.

Comments on this clone: The missing CDR3 end, 3 residues past where the read stops, is filled in from the germline J gene. This chain connects TRBV7-2 to TRBJ2-3, with TRBD2 matching over 9 bases. V lost 5 bases, J lost 2 bases, and 5 bases stayed unmatched. Germline V CDR1 and CDR2: SGHTA, FQGNSA. This CDR3 contains 15 residues. CDR3 DNA, as far as it was read: TGTGCCAGCAGCCTCAGCGGGAGGTTCACAGATACG. Translation: CASSLSGRFTDT. The complete CDR3 protein is CASSLSGRFTDTQYF.

Of note for this clone: Coverage ceases 3 residues before the CDR3 finishes, and the germline J gene fills in the end. This chain joins TRBV6-2 or TRBV6-3 and TRBJ1-5; D unresolved. Germline loops: CDR1 MNHEY, CDR2 SVGEGT. The CDR3 runs 14 residues. V gave up 9 bases and J gave up 2 bases, with 14 bases separating them. The CDR3 bases that were read are TGTGCCAGTGGACCAACCGGGGGCAATCAGCCC. Its protein product is CASGPTGGNQP. The entire CDR3 is CASGPTGGNQPQHF.

As to this clone: The CDR3 end falls 3 residues outside the read, so it is completed with the germline J gene. The chain combines TRBV18 with TRBJ1-6; 9 bases match TRBD1. Germline-derived CDR1 and CDR2 are KGHSH and LQKENI. V lost 6 bases and J lost 7; bases outside the gene matches: 16. The CDR3 length is 18 residues. The part of the CDR3 DNA that was read is TGTGCCAGCTCTCTACTGACGAATAGGGGACAGGGAAATTCACCC. This encodes CASSLLTNRGQGNSP. The whole CDR3 reads CASSLLTNRGQGNSPLHF.

To note about this clone: The sequence runs out 3 residues before the end of the CDR3; the remainder is reconstructed from the germline J gene. This chain uses TRBV5-1 with TRBJ1-4; D not certain. Germline V lookup: CDR1 SGHRS, CDR2 YFSETQ. V was trimmed by 7 bases and J by 5 bases, leaving 12 bases between them. This CDR3 has 13 amino acids. Incomplete CDR3 DNA: TGCGCCAGCGGGCCAGGCGCGAATGAAAAA. This encodes CASGPGANEK. The entire CDR3 protein reads CASGPGANEKLFF.

Notes on this clone: The read is 3 residues too short to cover the CDR3 end, so that end is filled in from the germline J gene. The rearrangement uses TRBV30 and TRBJ2-3; the D gene is possibly TRBD1 (6 bases). V lost 1 base, J lost 3 bases, and 11 bases lay in between. The CDR3 is 14 residues long. The germline V gene encodes CDR1 GTSNPN and CDR2 SVGIG (reference sequence). CDR3 amino acids: CAWSAPTGTDTQYF. The CDR3 bases that were read are TGTGCCTGGAGTGCCCCTACAGGGACAGATACG.

Turning to this clone: Read coverage stops 3 residues before the CDR3 terminus; the germline J gene supplies the remainder. The chain recombines TRBV18 with TRBJ2-7, with 8 bases identical to TRBD1. Germline lookup yields CDR1 KGHSH and CDR2 LQKENI. Trimming took 3 bases from V and 2 from J; bases not matched to a gene: 9. CDR3 size: 16 residues. The CDR3 sequence is CASSPSPGTGTYEQYF. CDR3 DNA (partial): TGTGCCAGCTCACCTAGTCCCGGGACAGGAACCTACGAG.

With respect to this clone: The read is 3 residues too short to cover the CDR3 end, so that end is filled in from the germline J gene. J is TRBJ2-1 and V is TRBV7-3, with D unclear. Germline CDR1 reads SGHTA; CDR2 reads FQGTGA. Trimming cost V 0 bases and J 2 bases, with 11 bases left between them. The CDR3 runs 16 residues. CDR3 DNA (partial): TGTGCCAGCAGCTTAACCCCAGACTTTACCTACAATGAG. Its translation: CASSLTPDFTYNE. The whole CDR3 is CASSLTPDFTYNEQFF.

Points on this clone: The CDR3 goes on 3 residues after the read ends, and that part is filled in from the germline J gene. The J gene is TRBJ1-2, the V gene TRBV30, with D unclear. CDR3 length equals 13 residues. The germline gives CDR1 GTSNPN, CDR2 SVGIG (reference sequence). Trimming took 0 bases from V and 2 from J, leaving 7 bases between them. Incomplete CDR3 DNA: TGTGCCTGGAGTGTACACAGCAACTATGGC. Its protein is CAWSVHSNYG. In full, the CDR3 is CAWSVHSNYGYTF.

Comments on this clone: The read is 3 residues too short to cover the CDR3 end, so that end is filled in from the germline J gene. The chain recombines TRBV28 with TRBJ2-4, with D possibly matching TRBD1 (6 bases). The ends were cut back, 2 bases at V and 6 bases at J, with 17 bases in the middle. Germline lookup yields CDR1 MDHEN and CDR2 SYDVKM. The CDR3 runs to 16 residues. The CDR3 DNA, read in part, is TGTGCCAGCAGTTTACTCCCCCGGGACACCAGAAACATT. It translates to CASSLLPRDTRNI. The full CDR3 protein is CASSLLPRDTRNIQYF.

In regard to this clone: Read data end 3 residues before the CDR3 end; the end is taken from the germline J gene. The chain joins TRBV5-4 to TRBJ2-1; TRBD1 might be the D (6 bases). The V end lost 0 bases, the J end lost 7 bases, and 17 bases lay between the germline ends. The CDR3 is made up of 16 amino acids. Germline lookup yields CDR1 SGHNT and CDR2 YYREEE (reference sequence). The CDR3 protein is CASSLAGTTTKNEQFF. The DNA read from the CDR3 is TGTGCCAGCAGCTTGGCCGGGACAACCACTAAGAATGAG.

On this clone: The CDR3 end is not reached by the read, which stops 3 residues before it; the germline J gene fills it in. The J gene is TRBJ2-4, the V gene TRBV7-9; D possibly corresponds to TRBD2 (5 bases). CDR3 length: 13 residues. Germline lookup yields CDR1 SEHNR and CDR2 FQNEAQ (reference sequence). The CDR3 bases that were read are TGTGCCAGCAGCTCTAGCTCTGCCTATGGT. This sequence encodes CASSSSSAYG. In full, the CDR3 reads CASSSSSAYGQYF.

With regard to this clone: The CDR3 is cut off 3 residues early in the read; its end comes from the germline J gene. This rearrangement joins TRBV5-1 to TRBJ2-1; TRBD1 might be the D (6 bases). From germline, CDR1 is SGHRS and CDR2 YFSETQ. Between the trimmed V and J ends, which lost 0 bases and 4 bases, there was a span of 8 bases. The CDR3 totals 14 residues. This CDR3 is CASSLEGVYNEQFF. The CDR3 DNA, read in part, is TGCGCCAGCAGCTTGGAGGGGGTTTACAATGAG.

On this clone itself: Read data end 3 residues before the CDR3 end; the end is taken from the germline J gene. This chain links TRBV6-2 or TRBV6-3 with TRBJ1-1; D gene ambiguous. With 4 bases removed from V and 3 bases from J, the gap between germline ends came to 9 bases. The CDR3 covers 13 residues. Per the germline V gene, CDR1 is MNHEY and CDR2 is SVGEGT. Incomplete CDR3 DNA: TGTGCCAGCAGTTCAACCGGGTACACTGAA. Translation: CASSSTGYTE. The entire CDR3 sequence reads CASSSTGYTEAFF.

This CDR3 is CSATRDTSYEQYF. The part of the CDR3 DNA that was read is TGCAGTGCTACGAGGGACACCTCCTACGAG. The chain joins TRBV20-1 to TRBJ2-7, with a possible D match to TRBD1 (6 bases). The read falls 3 residues short of the CDR3 end, and the missing part is taken from the germline J gene. This CDR3 contains 13 residues. Trimming pared 4 bases from V and 0 bases from J, leaving 10 bases between. Germline loops: CDR1 DFQATT, CDR2 SNEGSKA (reference sequence).